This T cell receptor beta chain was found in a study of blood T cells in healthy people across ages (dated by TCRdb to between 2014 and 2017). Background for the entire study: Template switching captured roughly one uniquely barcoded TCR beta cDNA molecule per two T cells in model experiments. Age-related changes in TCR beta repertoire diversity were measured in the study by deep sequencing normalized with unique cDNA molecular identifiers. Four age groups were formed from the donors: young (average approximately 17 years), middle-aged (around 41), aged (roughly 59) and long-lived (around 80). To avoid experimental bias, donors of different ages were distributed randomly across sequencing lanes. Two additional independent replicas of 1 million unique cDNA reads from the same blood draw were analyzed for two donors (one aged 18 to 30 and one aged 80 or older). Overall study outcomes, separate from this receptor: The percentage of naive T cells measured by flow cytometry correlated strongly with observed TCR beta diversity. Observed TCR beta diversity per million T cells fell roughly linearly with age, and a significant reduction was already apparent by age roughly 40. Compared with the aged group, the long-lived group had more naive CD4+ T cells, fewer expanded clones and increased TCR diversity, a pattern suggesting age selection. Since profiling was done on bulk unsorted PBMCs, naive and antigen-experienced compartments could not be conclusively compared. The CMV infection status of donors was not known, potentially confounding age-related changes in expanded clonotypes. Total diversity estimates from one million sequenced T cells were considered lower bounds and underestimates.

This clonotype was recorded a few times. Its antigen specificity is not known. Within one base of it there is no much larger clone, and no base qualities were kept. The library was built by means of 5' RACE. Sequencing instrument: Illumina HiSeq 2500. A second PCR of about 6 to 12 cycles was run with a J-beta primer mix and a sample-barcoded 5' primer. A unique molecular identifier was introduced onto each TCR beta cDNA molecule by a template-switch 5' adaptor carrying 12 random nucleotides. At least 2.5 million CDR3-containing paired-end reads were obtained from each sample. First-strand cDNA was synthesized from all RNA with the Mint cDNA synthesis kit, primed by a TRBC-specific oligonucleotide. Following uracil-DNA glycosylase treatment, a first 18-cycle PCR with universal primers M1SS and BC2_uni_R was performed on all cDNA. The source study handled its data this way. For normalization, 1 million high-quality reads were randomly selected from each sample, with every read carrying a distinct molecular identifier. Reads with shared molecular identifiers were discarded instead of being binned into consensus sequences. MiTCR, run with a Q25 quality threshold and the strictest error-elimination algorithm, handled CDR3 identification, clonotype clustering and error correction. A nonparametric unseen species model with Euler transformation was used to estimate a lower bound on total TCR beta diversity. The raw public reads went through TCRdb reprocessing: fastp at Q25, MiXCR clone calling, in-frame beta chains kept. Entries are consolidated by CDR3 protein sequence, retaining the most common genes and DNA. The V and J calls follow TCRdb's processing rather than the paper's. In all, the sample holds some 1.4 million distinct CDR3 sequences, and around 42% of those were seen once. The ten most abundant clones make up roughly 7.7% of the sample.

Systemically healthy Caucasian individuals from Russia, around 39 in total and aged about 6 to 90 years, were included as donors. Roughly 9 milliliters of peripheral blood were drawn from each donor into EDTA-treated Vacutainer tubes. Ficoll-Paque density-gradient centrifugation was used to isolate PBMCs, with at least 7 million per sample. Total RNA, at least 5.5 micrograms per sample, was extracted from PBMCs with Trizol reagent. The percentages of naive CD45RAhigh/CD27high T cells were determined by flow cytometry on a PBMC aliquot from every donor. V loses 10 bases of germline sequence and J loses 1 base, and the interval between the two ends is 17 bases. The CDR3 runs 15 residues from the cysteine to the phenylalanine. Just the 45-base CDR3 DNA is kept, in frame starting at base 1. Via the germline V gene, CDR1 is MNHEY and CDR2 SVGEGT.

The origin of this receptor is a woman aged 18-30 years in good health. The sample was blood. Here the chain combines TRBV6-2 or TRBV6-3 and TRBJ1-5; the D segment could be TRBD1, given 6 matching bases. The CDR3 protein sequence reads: CATSKPGESNQPQHF. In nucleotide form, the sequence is TGTGCCACATCGAAACCAGGGGAGAGCAATCAGCCCCAGCATTTT.